This is a list of T cell receptor beta chains from one sample in a study of response to subunit inactivated influenza vaccine. TCRdb reprocessed the RT-PCR reads via MiXCR and lists one record per CDR3 protein. This sample has over 150,000 distinct CDR3 sequences, with 13% to 15% found just once. The sequencing used CD8+ T cells sorted from PBMCs, collected more than 4 days after vaccination. Receptors originate from a man aged 45-65 years who received an inactivated influenza vaccine. Both conserved end residues are part of each CDR3. Each record gives: clone size, D gene, V gene, J gene, CDR3 length, CDR3 protein, CDR3 DNA. D genes are given only for firm matches. The listing skips clone size in some rows; elsewhere it reads once, few, many or a size class.

clone_size: NA
d_call: NA
v_call: TRBV6-1
j_call: TRBJ2-3
cdr3_length: 16
cdr3_aa: CASLIPFTTSTDTQYF
cdr3_nt: TGTGCCAGCCTAATCCCTTTCACGACTAGCACAGATACGCAGTATTTT

clone_size: few
d_call: TRBD2
v_call: TRBV5-6
j_call: TRBJ2-1
cdr3_length: 16
cdr3_aa: CASTALAGGNYNEQFF
cdr3_nt: TGTGCCAGCACTGCTTTAGCGGGAGGCAACTACAATGAGCAGTTCTTC

clone_size: few
d_call: TRBD2
v_call: TRBV12-3/TRBV12-4
j_call: TRBJ2-3
cdr3_length: 14
cdr3_aa: CASSNSGIADTQYF
cdr3_nt: TGTGCCAGCAGCAATAGCGGGATTGCAGATACGCAGTATTTT

clone_size: many
d_call: TRBD1
v_call: TRBV28
j_call: TRBJ1-2
cdr3_length: 15
cdr3_aa: CASSQATGTAYGYTF
cdr3_nt: TGTGCCAGCAGCCAGGCTACCGGGACAGCCTATGGCTACACCTTC

clone_size: few
d_call: NA
v_call: TRBV7-9
j_call: TRBJ1-1
cdr3_length: 12
cdr3_aa: CASSNYSTEAFF
cdr3_nt: TGTGCCAGCAGCAATTACAGCACTGAAGCTTTCTTT

clone_size: NA
d_call: TRBD2
v_call: TRBV7-9
j_call: TRBJ2-3
cdr3_length: 15
cdr3_aa: CASSPLAGDSDTQYF
cdr3_nt: TGTGCCAGCAGTCCGTTAGCGGGAGACTCAGATACGCAGTATTTT

clone_size: few
d_call: NA
v_call: TRBV5-1
j_call: TRBJ2-1
cdr3_length: 12
cdr3_aa: CASSLVRGEKFF
cdr3_nt: TGCGCCAGCAGTCTTGTCAGGGGAGAGAAGTTCTTC

clone_size: few
d_call: NA
v_call: TRBV4-2
j_call: TRBJ1-1
cdr3_length: 13
cdr3_aa: CASSQIGYSEAFF
cdr3_nt: TGTGCCAGCAGCCAAATTGGGTATTCTGAAGCTTTCTTT

clone_size: many
d_call: NA
v_call: TRBV7-9
j_call: TRBJ2-7
cdr3_length: 12
cdr3_aa: CASSLVPYEQYF
cdr3_nt: TGTGCCAGCAGCTTAGTCCCTTACGAGCAGTACTTC

clone_size: few
d_call: TRBD1
v_call: TRBV6-5
j_call: TRBJ2-6
cdr3_length: 15
cdr3_aa: CASSYQGVGANVLTF
cdr3_nt: TGTGCCAGCAGTTACCAGGGGGTTGGGGCCAACGTCCTGACTTTC

clone_size: NA
d_call: NA
v_call: TRBV11-2
j_call: TRBJ2-2
cdr3_length: 13
cdr3_aa: CASSIKRTGELFF
cdr3_nt: TGTGCCAGCAGCATAAAGAGGACCGGGGAGCTGTTTTTT

clone_size: NA
d_call: TRBD2
v_call: TRBV5-6
j_call: TRBJ2-7
cdr3_length: 16
cdr3_aa: CASSHGLAGPSYEQYF
cdr3_nt: TGTGCCAGCAGCCACGGACTAGCGGGACCCTCCTACGAGCAGTACTTC

clone_size: few
d_call: NA
v_call: TRBV7-9
j_call: TRBJ2-5
cdr3_length: 14
cdr3_aa: CASFGGGNRETQYF
cdr3_nt: TGTGCCAGCTTTGGAGGGGGCAATCGAGAGACCCAGTACTTC

clone_size: few
d_call: TRBD1
v_call: TRBV18
j_call: TRBJ2-3
cdr3_length: 15
cdr3_aa: CASSPRDRGYDTQYF
cdr3_nt: TGCGCCAGCTCACCACGCGACAGGGGTTATGATACGCAGTATTTT

clone_size: NA
d_call: NA
v_call: TRBV3-1
j_call: TRBJ1-2
cdr3_length: 11
cdr3_aa: CASSQDVGYTF
cdr3_nt: TGTGCCAGCAGCCAAGACGTCGGCTACACCTTC

clone_size: NA
d_call: TRBD2
v_call: TRBV5-1
j_call: TRBJ2-3
cdr3_length: 15
cdr3_aa: CASRRTSGSLDTQYF
cdr3_nt: TGCGCCAGCAGACGGACTAGCGGGAGTTTAGATACGCAGTATTTT

clone_size: few
d_call: NA
v_call: TRBV7-9
j_call: TRBJ2-2
cdr3_length: 15
cdr3_aa: CASSLRGQYTGELFF
cdr3_nt: TGTGCCAGCAGCTTACGTGGACAGTACACCGGGGAGCTGTTTTTT

clone_size: few
d_call: NA
v_call: TRBV12-3/TRBV12-4
j_call: TRBJ1-2
cdr3_length: 14
cdr3_aa: CASRTDLLGYGYTF
cdr3_nt: TGTGCCAGCAGAACTGACCTTTTAGGCTATGGCTACACCTTC

clone_size: few
d_call: NA
v_call: TRBV11-2
j_call: TRBJ2-7
cdr3_length: 15
cdr3_aa: CASSVTPGHNYEQYF
cdr3_nt: TGTGCCAGCAGCGTGACACCGGGACACAACTACGAGCAGTACTTC

clone_size: NA
d_call: TRBD2
v_call: TRBV12-3/TRBV12-4
j_call: TRBJ2-3
cdr3_length: 16
cdr3_aa: CASSPFTSDSTDTQYF
cdr3_nt: TGTGCCAGCAGTCCTTTCACTAGCGATAGCACAGATACGCAGTATTTT

clone_size: many
d_call: NA
v_call: TRBV7-9
j_call: TRBJ2-7
cdr3_length: 15
cdr3_aa: CASSLLSAVPYEQYF
cdr3_nt: TGTGCCAGCAGCCTCCTTTCGGCGGTGCCTTACGAGCAGTACTTC

clone_size: once
d_call: NA
v_call: TRBV12-3/TRBV12-4
j_call: TRBJ2-4
cdr3_length: 11
cdr3_aa: CASSLAQGFFF
cdr3_nt: TGTGCCAGCAGTTTAGCTCAGGGGTTCTTCTTC

clone_size: few
d_call: TRBD1
v_call: TRBV4-2
j_call: TRBJ2-5
cdr3_length: 15
cdr3_aa: CASSHLDRAKETQYF
cdr3_nt: TGTGCCAGCAGCCATCTGGACAGGGCGAAAGAGACCCAGTACTTC

clone_size: NA
d_call: TRBD2
v_call: TRBV7-6
j_call: TRBJ2-7
cdr3_length: 16
cdr3_aa: CASIKGPGGSSYEQYF
cdr3_nt: TGTGCCAGCATCAAAGGTCCGGGGGGGTCCTCCTACGAGCAGTACTTC

clone_size: NA
d_call: NA
v_call: TRBV20-1
j_call: TRBJ2-7
cdr3_length: 15
cdr3_aa: CSARDMRVPAYEQYF
cdr3_nt: TGCAGTGCTAGAGATATGAGGGTGCCGGCCTACGAGCAGTACTTC

clone_size: many
d_call: NA
v_call: TRBV6-1
j_call: TRBJ2-2
cdr3_length: 18
cdr3_aa: CASSRSVGILAVAGELFF
cdr3_nt: TGTGCCAGCAGTCGAAGCGTAGGGATACTAGCTGTGGCCGGGGAGCTGTTTTTT

clone_size: NA
d_call: NA
v_call: TRBV7-2
j_call: TRBJ2-5
cdr3_length: 14
cdr3_aa: CASSFSHPQETQYF
cdr3_nt: TGTGCCAGCAGCTTCTCTCATCCCCAAGAGACCCAGTACTTC

clone_size: NA
d_call: TRBD1
v_call: TRBV29-1
j_call: TRBJ2-7
cdr3_length: 14
cdr3_aa: CSVEEGPGGYEQYF
cdr3_nt: TGCAGCGTTGAAGAAGGGCCAGGGGGCTACGAGCAGTACTTC

clone_size: NA
d_call: TRBD1
v_call: TRBV4-3
j_call: TRBJ2-7
cdr3_length: 15
cdr3_aa: CASSSGTGEIYEQYF
cdr3_nt: TGCGCCAGCAGCTCCGGGACAGGGGAAATCTACGAGCAGTACTTC

clone_size: many
d_call: TRBD1
v_call: TRBV12-3/TRBV12-4
j_call: TRBJ2-5
cdr3_length: 14
cdr3_aa: CASSLGQGRETQYF
cdr3_nt: TGTGCCAGCAGTTTGGGACAGGGAAGAGAGACCCAGTACTTC

clone_size: NA
d_call: TRBD2
v_call: TRBV7-2
j_call: TRBJ2-3
cdr3_length: 16
cdr3_aa: CASRISSGRDTDTQYF
cdr3_nt: TGTGCCAGCAGGATATCTAGCGGGAGGGACACAGATACGCAGTATTTT

clone_size: NA
d_call: NA
v_call: TRBV5-6
j_call: TRBJ2-3
cdr3_length: 14
cdr3_aa: CASSSRGSTDTQYF
cdr3_nt: TGTGCCAGCAGCTCGCGGGGAAGCACAGATACGCAGTATTTT

clone_size: few
d_call: TRBD1
v_call: TRBV29-1
j_call: TRBJ2-1
cdr3_length: 16
cdr3_aa: CSVEVVNRGSYNEQFF
cdr3_nt: TGCAGCGTTGAAGTGGTTAACAGGGGCTCCTACAATGAGCAGTTCTTC

clone_size: NA
d_call: NA
v_call: TRBV29-1
j_call: TRBJ2-7
cdr3_length: 13
cdr3_aa: CSVGAAASYEQYF
cdr3_nt: TGCAGCGTTGGGGCCGCGGCCTCCTACGAGCAGTACTTC

clone_size: NA
d_call: TRBD1
v_call: TRBV13
j_call: TRBJ2-3
cdr3_length: 15
cdr3_aa: CASSTRDRGSDTQYF
cdr3_nt: TGTGCCAGCAGCACCCGGGACAGGGGTTCAGATACGCAGTATTTT

clone_size: NA
d_call: TRBD2
v_call: TRBV10-3
j_call: TRBJ2-1
cdr3_length: 18
cdr3_aa: CTISPGLAGGLSYNEQFF
cdr3_nt: TGTACCATCAGTCCGGGACTAGCGGGAGGTCTGTCCTACAATGAGCAGTTCTTC

clone_size: few
d_call: NA
v_call: TRBV7-2
j_call: TRBJ2-1
cdr3_length: 13
cdr3_aa: CASSSGSLGEQFF
cdr3_nt: TGTGCCAGCAGCTCGGGTAGTCTGGGTGAGCAGTTCTTC

clone_size: many
d_call: NA
v_call: TRBV10-3
j_call: TRBJ1-1
cdr3_length: 14
cdr3_aa: CAISSETSNTEAFF
cdr3_nt: TGTGCCATCAGTTCCGAGACTTCGAACACTGAAGCTTTCTTT

clone_size: NA
d_call: TRBD2
v_call: TRBV6-1
j_call: TRBJ2-7
cdr3_length: 15
cdr3_aa: CASRQDLAGVYEQYF
cdr3_nt: TGTGCCAGCAGACAGGACCTAGCGGGAGTGTACGAGCAGTACTTC

clone_size: NA
d_call: NA
v_call: TRBV2
j_call: TRBJ2-1
cdr3_length: 15
cdr3_aa: CASSVTSSSYNEQFF
cdr3_nt: TGTGCCAGCAGTGTTACGTCCAGCTCCTACAATGAGCAGTTCTTC

clone_size: few
d_call: NA
v_call: TRBV28
j_call: TRBJ1-4
cdr3_length: 14
cdr3_aa: CASRESPSSEKLFF
cdr3_nt: TGTGCCAGCAGAGAAAGCCCATCGAGCGAAAAACTGTTTTTT

clone_size: many
d_call: NA
v_call: TRBV4-3
j_call: TRBJ2-7
cdr3_length: 16
cdr3_aa: CASSQEYRAVPYEQYF
cdr3_nt: TGCGCCAGCAGCCAAGAATACAGGGCCGTCCCCTACGAGCAGTACTTC

clone_size: many
d_call: NA
v_call: TRBV7-2
j_call: TRBJ2-1
cdr3_length: 15
cdr3_aa: CASSPVSFSYNEQFF
cdr3_nt: TGTGCCAGCAGCCCTGTCTCGTTCTCCTACAATGAGCAGTTCTTC

clone_size: NA
d_call: NA
v_call: TRBV6-2/TRBV6-3
j_call: TRBJ2-2
cdr3_length: 15
cdr3_aa: CASSYVETNTGELFF
cdr3_nt: TGTGCCAGCAGTTACGTCGAAACAAACACCGGGGAGCTGTTTTTT

clone_size: few
d_call: NA
v_call: TRBV28
j_call: TRBJ1-5
cdr3_length: 14
cdr3_aa: CASSRGPGNQPQHF
cdr3_nt: TGTGCCAGCAGCCGAGGGCCGGGGAATCAGCCCCAGCATTTT

clone_size: NA
d_call: TRBD2
v_call: TRBV7-9
j_call: TRBJ2-1
cdr3_length: 15
cdr3_aa: CASSLRSSGLNEQFF
cdr3_nt: TGTGCCAGCAGCTTAAGGTCTAGCGGACTCAATGAGCAGTTCTTC

clone_size: NA
d_call: TRBD1
v_call: TRBV11-1
j_call: TRBJ1-1
cdr3_length: 16
cdr3_aa: CASSLNAGTGGTEAFF
cdr3_nt: TGTGCCAGCAGCTTAAACGCCGGGACAGGGGGCACTGAAGCTTTCTTT

clone_size: NA
d_call: TRBD2
v_call: TRBV7-2
j_call: TRBJ2-5
cdr3_length: 17
cdr3_aa: CASSFSGRAELQETQYF
cdr3_nt: TGTGCCAGCAGCTTTAGCGGGAGGGCGGAATTGCAAGAGACCCAGTACTTC

clone_size: few
d_call: NA
v_call: TRBV28
j_call: TRBJ1-2
cdr3_length: 15
cdr3_aa: CASSLYRGPNYGYTF
cdr3_nt: TGTGCCAGCAGTTTATATCGGGGCCCTAACTATGGCTACACCTTC

clone_size: few
d_call: TRBD2
v_call: TRBV6-5
j_call: TRBJ2-1
cdr3_length: 16
cdr3_aa: CASSYSNGGGAFEQFF
cdr3_nt: TGTGCCAGCAGTTACTCGAACGGCGGGGGGGCTTTTGAGCAGTTCTTC

clone_size: NA
d_call: TRBD2
v_call: TRBV4-2
j_call: TRBJ2-3
cdr3_length: 15
cdr3_aa: CASSQVAGSTDTQYF
cdr3_nt: TGTGCCAGCAGCCAAGTAGCGGGAAGCACAGATACGCAGTATTTT

clone_size: NA
d_call: NA
v_call: TRBV4-3
j_call: TRBJ2-1
cdr3_length: 16
cdr3_aa: CASSQDSGLTYNEQFF
cdr3_nt: TGCGCCAGCAGCCAAGATTCAGGGTTGACCTACAATGAGCAGTTCTTC

clone_size: NA
d_call: NA
v_call: TRBV6-1
j_call: TRBJ2-7
cdr3_length: 14
cdr3_aa: CASTVAGGSYEQYF
cdr3_nt: TGTGCCAGCACCGTAGCTGGAGGTAGCTACGAGCAGTACTTC